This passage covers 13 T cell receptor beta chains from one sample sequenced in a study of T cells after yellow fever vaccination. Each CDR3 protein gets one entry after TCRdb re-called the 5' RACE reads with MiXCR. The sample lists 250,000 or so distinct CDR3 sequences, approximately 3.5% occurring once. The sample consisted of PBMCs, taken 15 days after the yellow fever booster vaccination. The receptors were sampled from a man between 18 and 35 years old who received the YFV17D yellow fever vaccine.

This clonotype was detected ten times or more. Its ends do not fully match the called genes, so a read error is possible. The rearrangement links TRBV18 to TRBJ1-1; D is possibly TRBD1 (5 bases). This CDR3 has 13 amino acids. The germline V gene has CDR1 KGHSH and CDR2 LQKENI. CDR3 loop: CASSRDRDLAGDF. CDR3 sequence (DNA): TGTGCCAGCTCACGTGATAGGGACCTCGCTGGAGATTTT.

The CDR3 DNA is TGCAGTGCTCCACCCCCCCTCCGCAGCTCACTAAGCTCCTACGAGCAGTACTTC. As protein: CSAPPPLRSSLSSYEQYF. The rearrangement links TRBV20-1 to TRBJ2-7; D remains unclear. The CDR3 has 18 amino acids. The germline V gene encodes CDR1 DFQATT and CDR2 SNEGSKA (reference sequence). Trimming shortened V by 5 bases and J by 0 bases, and 26 bases separated the two germline ends.

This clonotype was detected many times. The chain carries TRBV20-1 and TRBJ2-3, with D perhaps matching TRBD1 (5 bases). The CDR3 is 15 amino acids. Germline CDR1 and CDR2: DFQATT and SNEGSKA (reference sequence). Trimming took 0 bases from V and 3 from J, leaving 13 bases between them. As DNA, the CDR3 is TGCAGTGCTAGAGATATGGGGCGTAGGACAGATACGCAGTATTTT. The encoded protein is CSARDMGRRTDTQYF.

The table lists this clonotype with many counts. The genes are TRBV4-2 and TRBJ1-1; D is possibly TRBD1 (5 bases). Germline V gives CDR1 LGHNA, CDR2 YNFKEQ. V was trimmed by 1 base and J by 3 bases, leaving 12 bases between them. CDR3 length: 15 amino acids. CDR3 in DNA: TGTGCCAGCAGCCAAGGACGGCAGGGTCACACTGAAGCTTTCTTT. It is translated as CASSQGRQGHTEAFF.

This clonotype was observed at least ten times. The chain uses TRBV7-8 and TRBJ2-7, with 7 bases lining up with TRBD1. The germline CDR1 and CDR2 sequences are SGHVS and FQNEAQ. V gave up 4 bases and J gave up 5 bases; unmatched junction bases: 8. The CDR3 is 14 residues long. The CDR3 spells CASSSRQGRHEQYF. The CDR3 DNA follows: TGTGCCAGCAGCTCCAGACAGGGACGTCACGAGCAGTACTTC.

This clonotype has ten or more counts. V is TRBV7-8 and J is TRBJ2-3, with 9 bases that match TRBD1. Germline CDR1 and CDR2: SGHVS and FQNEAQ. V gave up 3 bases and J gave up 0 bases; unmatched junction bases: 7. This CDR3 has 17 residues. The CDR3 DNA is TGTGCCAGCAGCTTTTGGGCGGGACAGGGCAGCACAGATACGCAGTATTTT. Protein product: CASSFWAGQGSTDTQYF.

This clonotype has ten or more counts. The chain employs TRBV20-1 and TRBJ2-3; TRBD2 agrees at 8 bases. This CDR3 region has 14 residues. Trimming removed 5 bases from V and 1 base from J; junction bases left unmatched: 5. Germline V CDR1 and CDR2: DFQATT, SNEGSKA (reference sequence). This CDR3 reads CSADGAGGTDTQYF. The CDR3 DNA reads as TGCAGTGCTGACGGAGCGGGGGGCACAGATACGCAGTATTTT.

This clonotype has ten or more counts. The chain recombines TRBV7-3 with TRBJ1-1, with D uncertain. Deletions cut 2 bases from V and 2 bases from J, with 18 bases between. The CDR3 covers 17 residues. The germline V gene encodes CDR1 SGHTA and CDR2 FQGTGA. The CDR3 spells CASSLLGGEGGNTEAFF. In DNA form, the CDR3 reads TGTGCCAGCAGCTTATTGGGCGGGGAGGGTGGCAACACTGAAGCTTTCTTT. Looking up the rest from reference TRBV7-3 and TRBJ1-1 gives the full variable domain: GAGVSQTPSNKVTEKGKYVELRCDPISGHTALYWYRQSLGQGPEFLIYFQGTGAADDSGLPNDRFFAVRPEGSVSTLKIQRTERGDSAVYLCASSLLGGEGGNTEAFFGQGTRLTVV.

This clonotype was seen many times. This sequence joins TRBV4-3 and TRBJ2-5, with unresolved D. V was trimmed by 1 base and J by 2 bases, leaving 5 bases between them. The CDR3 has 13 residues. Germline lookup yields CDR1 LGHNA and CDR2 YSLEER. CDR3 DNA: TGCGCCAGCAGCCAAGGCCAGCAAGAGACCCAGTACTTC. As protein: CASSQGQQETQYF.

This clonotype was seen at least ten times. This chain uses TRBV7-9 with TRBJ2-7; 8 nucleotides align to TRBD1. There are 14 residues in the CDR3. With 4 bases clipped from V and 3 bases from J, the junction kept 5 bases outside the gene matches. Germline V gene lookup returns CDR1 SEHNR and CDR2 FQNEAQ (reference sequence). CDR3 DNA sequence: TGTGCCAGCAGCTCGGACAGGGCCTACTACGAGCAGTACTTC. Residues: CASSSDRAYYEQYF.

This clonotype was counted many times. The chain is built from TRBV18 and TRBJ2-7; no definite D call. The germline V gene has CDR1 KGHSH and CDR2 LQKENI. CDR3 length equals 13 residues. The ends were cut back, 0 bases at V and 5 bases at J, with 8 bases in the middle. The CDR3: CASSPPENNEQYV. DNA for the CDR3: TGTGCCAGCTCACCACCGGAAAATAACGAGCAGTACGTC.

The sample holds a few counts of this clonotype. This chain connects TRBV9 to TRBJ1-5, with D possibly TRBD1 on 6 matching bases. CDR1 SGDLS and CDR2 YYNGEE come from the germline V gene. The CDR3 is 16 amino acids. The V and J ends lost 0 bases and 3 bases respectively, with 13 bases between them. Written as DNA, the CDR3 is TGTGCCAGCAGCGTAGGAGGGGGGGGGAACAATCAGCCCCAGCATTTT. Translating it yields CASSVGGGGNNQPQHF.

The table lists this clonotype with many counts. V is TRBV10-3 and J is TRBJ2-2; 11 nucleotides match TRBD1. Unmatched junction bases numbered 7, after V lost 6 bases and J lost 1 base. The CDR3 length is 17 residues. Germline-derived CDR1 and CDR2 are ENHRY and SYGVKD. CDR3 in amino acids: CAIRPSDRGRNTGELFF. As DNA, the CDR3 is TGTGCCATCAGGCCTTCGGACAGGGGGCGGAACACCGGGGAGCTGTTTTTT.